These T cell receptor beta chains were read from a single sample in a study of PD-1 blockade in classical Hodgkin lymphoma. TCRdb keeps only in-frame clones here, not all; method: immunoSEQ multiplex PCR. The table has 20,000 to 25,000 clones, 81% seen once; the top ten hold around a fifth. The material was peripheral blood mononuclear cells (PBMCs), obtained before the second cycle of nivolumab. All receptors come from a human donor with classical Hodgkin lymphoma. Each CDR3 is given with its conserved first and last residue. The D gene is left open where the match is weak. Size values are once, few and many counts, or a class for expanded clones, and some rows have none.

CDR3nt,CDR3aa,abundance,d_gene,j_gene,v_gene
TGTGCCAGCAGCTTAGCAGGGGCCCCCGAGCAGTACTTC,CASSLAGAPEQYF,few,NA,TRBJ2-7,TRBV7-9
TGTGCCTGCCAGGGCGGGAACACTGAAGCTTTCTTT,CACQGGNTEAFF,NA,NA,TRBJ1-1,TRBV7-9
TGTGCCATCAGTGAGAGGGGACGGCCCTACAATGAGCAGTTCTTC,CAISERGRPYNEQFF,NA,NA,TRBJ2-1,TRBV10-3
TGTGCCCGGAGTCTTAAGTTGGCGGGGGGGCCGTCAGATGAGCAGTTCTTC,CARSLKLAGGPSDEQFF,NA,TRBD2,TRBJ2-1,TRBV30
TGCAGCGTCGTCAAAGGGACTAGCGGGGGGCAAGGTGAGCAGTTCTTC,CSVVKGTSGGQGEQFF,few,TRBD2,TRBJ2-1,TRBV29-1
TGTGCCAGCAGTGAAGCAACTAGCGGTAGTTACAATGAGCAGTTCTTC,CASSEATSGSYNEQFF,once,TRBD2,TRBJ2-1,TRBV2
TGTGCCAGCAAAGGGACTAGCGGGACTACAGAGACCCAGTACTTC,CASKGTSGTTETQYF,NA,TRBD2,TRBJ2-5,TRBV7-8
TGTGCCAGCAGAATGGACAGGGTTTCTAACTATGGCTACACCTTC,CASRMDRVSNYGYTF,NA,TRBD1,TRBJ1-2,TRBV28
TGTGCCAGCAGTCGGGACAGTTCCTTCAGCCTAAACTATGGCTACACCTTC,CASSRDSSFSLNYGYTF,once,TRBD1,TRBJ1-2,TRBV6-4
TGTGCCAGCAGCCCGAGGACCCAAGGACAGGGCAGCTCCTATAATTCACCCCTCCACTTT,CASSPRTQGQGSSYNSPLHF,NA,TRBD1,TRBJ1-6,TRBV16
TGTGCCAGCACCGGCGGAGAGGGGAACACTGAAGCTTTCTTT,CASTGGEGNTEAFF,NA,NA,TRBJ1-1,TRBV2
TGTGCCAGCAGCCCCCTTCGACTAGCGGACAGCACAGATACGCAGTATTTT,CASSPLRLADSTDTQYF,once,TRBD2,TRBJ2-3,TRBV5-6
TGTGCCAGCAGCTCCCCGGGACTAGCTCCCACCCTTAGCACAGATACGCAGTATTTT,CASSSPGLAPTLSTDTQYF,NA,TRBD2,TRBJ2-3,TRBV9
TGTGCCAGCAGCTCCCCGGGACAGGGGTACTACGAGCAGTACTTC,CASSSPGQGYYEQYF,NA,TRBD1,TRBJ2-7,TRBV5-8
TGTGCCAGCAGCGGACAGGGTAACTCCTACGAGCAGTACTTC,CASSGQGNSYEQYF,NA,TRBD1,TRBJ2-7,TRBV9
TGTGCCAGCAGTTTACGACAGAGCTCCTACAATGAGCAGTTCTTC,CASSLRQSSYNEQFF,once,NA,TRBJ2-1,TRBV27
TGTGCCAGCAGCCAAGATTTATTTCCGGATAGAATCGGTGAACAGGGGGCGGCCTGGGAGACCCAGTACTTC,CASSQDLFPDRIGEQGAAWETQYF,NA,TRBD1,TRBJ2-5,TRBV14
TGCGCCAGCAGCCCCGGGACTAGCGTGATGTATGAGCAGTTCTTC,CASSPGTSVMYEQFF,NA,TRBD2,TRBJ2-1,TRBV5-1
TGTGCCTGGAGTGTACGAAGGACAGGGGACACCGGGGAGCTGTTTTTT,CAWSVRRTGDTGELFF,NA,TRBD1,TRBJ2-2,TRBV30
TGTGCCAGCAGCTTAGCGGCTCAAGAGACCCAGTACTTC,CASSLAAQETQYF,NA,NA,TRBJ2-5,TRBV7-9
TGTGCCAGTAGTGGAGGGGGTGTCGGCTACGAGCAGTACTTC,CASSGGGVGYEQYF,NA,NA,TRBJ2-7,TRBV19
TGTGCCAGCAGTTCTCCGAGGGACAGGTTAAGGGGGGAGCAGTACTTC,CASSSPRDRLRGEQYF,many,TRBD1,TRBJ2-7,TRBV6-5
TGTGCCAGTAGTACGTCCGGGACAGGGGACTACGAGCAGTACTTC,CASSTSGTGDYEQYF,NA,TRBD1,TRBJ2-7,TRBV19
TGTGCCAGCAGTTTAAGCAGGCCAGGCAGCCAAGAGACCCAGTACTTC,CASSLSRPGSQETQYF,NA,NA,TRBJ2-5,TRBV28
TGTGCCAGCAGTTCCCCCACAGGGGGGCGGTTCTTC,CASSSPTGGRFF,once,TRBD1,TRBJ2-1,TRBV28
TGTGCCACCGCACAGGGAGGATCGGGCGAGCAGTACTTC,CATAQGGSGEQYF,NA,NA,TRBJ2-7,TRBV15
TGCAGTGCTAGTGACCATGAGCAGTTCTTC,CSASDHEQFF,NA,NA,TRBJ2-1,TRBV20-1
TGTGCCAGCAGCTTAGAGACTCCTAGCACAGATACGCAGTATTTT,CASSLETPSTDTQYF,NA,NA,TRBJ2-3,TRBV7-9
TGTGCCAGTAGTATGCTCGGGGCCATCTATGGCTACACCTTC,CASSMLGAIYGYTF,NA,NA,TRBJ1-2,TRBV19
TGTGCCAGCAGTACGGCGGCTAGCGGGACCGATGAGCAGTTCTTC,CASSTAASGTDEQFF,NA,TRBD2,TRBJ2-1,TRBV28
TGTGCCATCAGTGGGACTAGCGGGGGGGCTGGCGCCTACAATGAGCAGTTCTTC,CAISGTSGGAGAYNEQFF,NA,TRBD2,TRBJ2-1,TRBV10-3
TGTGCCTGGAGGGCAGGGGGGGAATCCTACGAGCAGTACTTC,CAWRAGGESYEQYF,NA,NA,TRBJ2-7,TRBV30
TGCGCCAGCAGCTTGGGTCAGGGAGCCGGCGGGGAGCTGTTTTTT,CASSLGQGAGGELFF,NA,NA,TRBJ2-2,TRBV5-1
TGTGCCAGCAGCTTGGTATTTGGGGTCTACGAGCAGTACTTC,CASSLVFGVYEQYF,NA,NA,TRBJ2-7,TRBV5-8
TGTGCCAGCAGCCCCCGTGGCTCTGTGGGGAGAAACATTCAGTACTTC,CASSPRGSVGRNIQYF,NA,NA,TRBJ2-4,TRBV7-2
TGTGCCTGGAGTGTTCGCGGGGGCCGGGGGAGTACGCAGTATTTT,CAWSVRGGRGSTQYF,NA,NA,TRBJ2-3,TRBV30
TGTGCCAGCAGCTCAGACGACAATGAGCAGTTCTTC,CASSSDDNEQFF,NA,NA,TRBJ2-1,TRBV2
TGTGCCAGCAGCTTGGCCCTCTATCAGGGCCACAATGAGCAGTTCTTC,CASSLALYQGHNEQFF,NA,NA,TRBJ2-1,TRBV5-5
TGTGCCAGCAGTCCTTTAATGAACACTGAAGCTTTCTTT,CASSPLMNTEAFF,NA,NA,TRBJ1-1,TRBV6-1
TGTGCCAGCAGCTTGGGGACCGGCCTCTCGGGGGGCGAGCAGTACTTC,CASSLGTGLSGGEQYF,NA,TRBD2,TRBJ2-7,TRBV5-5
TGTGCCAGCAGTTTATCCCGGACTAGCGGGAGTGCAGATACGCAGTATTTT,CASSLSRTSGSADTQYF,NA,TRBD2,TRBJ2-3,TRBV28
TGCGCCAGCAGCTCCCTCCCGGGACAGGGGGCTACTATCTGGGGATATGGCTACACCTTC,CASSSLPGQGATIWGYGYTF,NA,TRBD1,TRBJ1-2,TRBV5-1
TGCGCCAGCAGCCAGACCCAGGGGGCGTTCGATACGCAGTATTTT,CASSQTQGAFDTQYF,NA,TRBD1,TRBJ2-3,TRBV5-1
TGTGCCAGCAGCTTATCTGGGATACAAGAGACCCAGTACTTC,CASSLSGIQETQYF,large,NA,TRBJ2-5,TRBV7-9
TGTGCCAGCAGCACAATTGCTGCCGGGACAGGGGGGGGGAACACTGAAGCTTTCTTT,CASSTIAAGTGGGNTEAFF,NA,TRBD1,TRBJ1-1,TRBV11-2
TGTGCCAGCAGCCTCGGACAGGGGAGGGGAAAACTGTTTTTT,CASSLGQGRGKLFF,NA,TRBD1,TRBJ1-4,TRBV9
TGTGCCAGCAGCCCCCTTGGTGAGTTCCGGGGTGAGCAGTTCTTC,CASSPLGEFRGEQFF,NA,NA,TRBJ2-1,TRBV2